The 23 T cell receptor beta chains below were found in one sample sequenced in a study of T cell changes during pregnancy in multiple sclerosis. Profiled with immunoSEQ multiplex PCR; TCRdb holds only in-frame clones, not every one. The repertoire has tens of thousands of clones, roughly 92% of them found once; the top ten carry roughly 2.1%. The sequencing here drew on peripheral blood, taken in the third trimester of pregnancy. The source is a female donor in good health, enrolled as a control in a pregnancy study.

This sequence joins TRBV19 and TRBJ2-5; 7 nucleotides line up with TRBD1. Germline V CDR1 and CDR2: LNHDA, SQIVND (reference sequence). The length of the CDR3 is 12 residues. The V gene end was trimmed by 7 bases and the J gene end by 3 bases; junction bases not matched to a gene: 2. The CDR3 DNA sequence: TGTGCCAGTACTGGACAGGAAGAGACCCAGTACTTC. Translation: CASTGQEETQYF.

The CDR3 DNA sequence: TGCAGCGTTGAAGATGCGGGGAAGGACAGGGGTGAGACCCAGTACTTC. Encoded protein: CSVEDAGKDRGETQYF. The chain combines TRBV29-1 with TRBJ2-5, with 9 nucleotides matching TRBD1. Looked up from germline, CDR1 is SQVTM and CDR2 is ANQGSEA. Unmatched junction bases numbered 10, after V lost 0 bases and J lost 5 bases. The CDR3 consists of 16 residues.

The chain couples TRBV6-6 to TRBJ2-5; 7 bases map to TRBD2. The V gene end was trimmed by 4 bases and the J gene end by 9 bases; junction bases not matched to a gene: 17. The CDR3 consists of 16 residues. CDR1 is MNHNY, CDR2 SVGAGI, per germline (reference sequence). The CDR3, as DNA: TGTGCCAGCAGTTCCGATTCTCGCGGGAGTCTGTGGGCCCAGTACTTC. Translation gives CASSSDSRGSLWAQYF.

V and J are TRBV18 and TRBJ1-3; D uncertain. The CDR3 consists of 14 residues. The V end lost 0 bases, the J end lost 4 bases, and 7 bases lay between the germline ends. Germline V gives CDR1 KGHSH, CDR2 LQKENI. CDR3 amino acids: CASSPPSVGNTIYF. The CDR3 bases are TGTGCCAGCTCACCACCGTCGGTGGGAAACACCATATATTTT.

The chain carries TRBV5-1 and TRBJ2-2, with a tentative D call TRBD1 (6 bases). V gave up 4 bases and J gave up 2 bases, with 12 bases separating them. The CDR3 has 15 residues. Germline V CDR1 and CDR2: SGHRS, YFSETQ. DNA for the CDR3: TGCGCCAGCAGCCAGGGGCACCTAAACACCGGGGAGCTGTTTTTT. This encodes CASSQGHLNTGELFF.

The genes are TRBV7-9 and TRBJ2-7, with TRBD1 matching over 9 bases. The CDR3 covers 15 residues. The V segment lost 4 bases and the J segment 5 bases; nucleotides outside the gene matches: 9. Looked up from germline, CDR1 is SEHNR and CDR2 is FQNEAQ (reference sequence). CDR3 DNA sequence: TGTGCCAGCAGCTCCACAAGGGACAGGGACCACGAGCAGTACTTC. It is translated as CASSSTRDRDHEQYF.

V and J are TRBV10-2 and TRBJ2-7, with TRBD2 matching 13 bases. The CDR3 contains 14 residues. Germline assignment: CDR1 WSHSY and CDR2 SAAADI. V lost 9 bases to trimming and J lost 4 bases; unmatched junction nucleotides: 6. CDR3 sequence: CASFRTSGGYEQYF. The CDR3 DNA reads TGCGCCAGTTTCCGGACTAGCGGGGGTTACGAGCAGTACTTC.

This rearrangement joins TRBV6-1 to TRBJ2-3; TRBD2 might be the D (5 bases). The CDR3 extends over 13 amino acids. V was shortened by 7 bases and J by 3 bases, with 11 bases between the two germline ends. Germline lookup yields CDR1 MNHNS and CDR2 SASEGT. CDR3 coding DNA: TGTGCCAGCACCCTGAGGGAGACAGATACGCAGTATTTT. Protein product: CASTLRETDTQYF.

This sequence joins TRBV9 and TRBJ2-3, with no clear D. CDR1 SGDLS and CDR2 YYNGEE come from the germline V gene. Trimming cost V 0 bases and J 6 bases, with 2 bases left between them. The CDR3 spans 11 residues. DNA for the CDR3: TGTGCCAGCAGCGTAGCGGATACGCAGTATTTT. Translating gives CASSVADTQYF.

This chain joins TRBV5-4 and TRBJ1-2; TRBD1 agrees at 7 bases. After removal of 4 bases from V and 6 bases from J, the junction contained 15 bases not matched to a gene. The CDR3 has 16 amino acids. Germline assignment: CDR1 SGHNT and CDR2 YYREEE (reference sequence). CDR3 nucleotide sequence: TGTGCCAGCAGCCGGTCCACAGGGGTGGCTAAGGATGGCTACACCTTC. Its translation is CASSRSTGVAKDGYTF.

This clone was recorded once. This sequence joins TRBV7-2 and TRBJ2-7, with a weak D call TRBD2 (6 bases). The ends were cut back, 3 bases at V and 0 bases at J, with 15 bases in the middle. Germline V lookup: CDR1 SGHTA, CDR2 FQGNSA. CDR3 size: 16 residues. The CDR3 sequence: CASSLPAGRRSYEQYF. The CDR3 nucleotides read TGTGCCAGCAGCTTGCCGGCGGGACGGCGCTCCTACGAGCAGTACTTC.

The chain joins TRBV4-1 to TRBJ2-5, with D uncertain. V was trimmed by 4 bases and J by 2 bases, leaving 11 bases between them. Germline V gene data show CDR1 as MGHRA and CDR2 as YSYEKL. The CDR3 runs 14 residues. The CDR3: CASSPLSQQETQYF. The CDR3 DNA reads as TGCGCCAGCAGCCCTCTGTCCCAGCAAGAGACCCAGTACTTC.

J is TRBJ2-7 and V is TRBV4-3; no firm D call. This CDR3 is 14 amino acids long. V dropped 0 bases and J dropped 3 bases, with 9 bases sitting between them. The germline CDR1 and CDR2 sequences are LGHNA and YSLEER. In DNA, the CDR3 is TGCGCCAGCAGCCAAGAGGGCAGGTACTACGAGCAGTACTTC. Amino acids: CASSQEGRYYEQYF.

The V and J genes are TRBV5-1 and TRBJ1-2; 7 nucleotides agree with TRBD1. The germline V gene encodes CDR1 SGHRS and CDR2 YFSETQ. The CDR3 is made up of 13 amino acids. V trimming: 0 bases; J trimming: 4 bases; junction bases outside the gene matches: 0. Here the CDR3 reads CASSLAGGYGYTF. The CDR3 DNA reads as TGCGCCAGCAGCTTGGCAGGGGGCTATGGCTACACCTTC.

J is TRBJ1-5 and V is TRBV28; D gene unclear. The CDR3 has 15 amino acids. Germline CDR1 and CDR2: MDHEN and SYDVKM. V was pared by 6 bases and J by 4 bases, with 16 bases between. The CDR3 coding sequence is TGTGCCAGCAGACCCGGCGGGCCACGTAATCAGCCCCAGCATTTT. Protein sequence: CASRPGGPRNQPQHF.

In DNA form, the CDR3 reads TGTGCCAGTAGTTATTCGGCTAGCGGACTCAATGAGCAGTTCTTC. It translates to CASSYSASGLNEQFF. The chain joins TRBV19 to TRBJ2-1; 7 bases match TRBD2. Per the germline V gene, CDR1 is LNHDA and CDR2 is SQIVND (reference sequence). The CDR3 sequence is 15 residues long. Trimming at V came to 5 bases and at J to 6 bases, leaving 10 bases not matched to a gene. The variable domain in full, completed from reference TRBV19 and TRBJ2-1, reads DGGITQSPKYLFRKEGQNVTLSCEQNLNHDAMYWYRQDPGQGLRLIYYSQIVNDFQKGDIAEGYSVSREKKESFPLTVTSAQKNPTAFYLCASSYSASGLNEQFFGPGTRLTVL.

This chain connects TRBV7-2 to TRBJ1-5; D not resolved. Germline CDR1 SGHTA, CDR2 FQGNSA. CDR3 size: 14 residues. The V end was cut by 0 bases, the J end by 1 base, with 4 bases between. The CDR3 spells CASSLARSNQPQHF. CDR3 sequence (DNA): TGTGCCAGCAGCTTAGCACGGAGCAATCAGCCCCAGCATTTT.

This chain connects TRBV18 to TRBJ2-1, with TRBD2 as a possible D gene (6 bases). The CDR3 runs 15 residues. Trimming shortened V by 0 bases and J by 4 bases, and 10 bases separated the two germline ends. Germline CDR1 and CDR2: KGHSH and LQKENI. The CDR3 loop is CASSPPSGVYNEQFF. The CDR3 nucleotides read TGTGCCAGCTCACCACCGTCGGGGGTATACAATGAGCAGTTCTTC.

This chain uses TRBV7-9 with TRBJ2-1, with D possibly TRBD2 on 5 matching bases. Trimming removed 5 bases at V and 10 bases at J, with 15 bases between. This CDR3 region has 13 residues. Germline V CDR1 and CDR2: SEHNR, FQNEAQ (reference sequence). This chain's CDR3 is CASSSPVRGEQFF. Written as DNA, the CDR3 is TGTGCCAGCAGCAGTCCGGTCCGCGGGGAGCAGTTCTTC.

This chain connects TRBV11-3 to TRBJ1-5; weak D call: TRBD1 (5 bases). Germline CDR1 reads SGHNT; CDR2 reads YENEEA. The germline V and J ends were trimmed by 3 bases and 0 bases, with 18 bases remaining between them. The CDR3 length is 18 residues. Here the CDR3 reads CASSFGGALDRSNQPQHF. The CDR3 DNA sequence: TGTGCCAGCAGCTTTGGAGGGGCTCTAGATCGTAGCAATCAGCCCCAGCATTTT.

The V and J genes are TRBV19 and TRBJ2-1, with 7 bases matching TRBD2. The trim removed 1 base at V and 14 bases at J, leaving 5 bases unmatched. This CDR3 comprises 12 residues. From germline, CDR1 is LNHDA and CDR2 SQIVND (reference sequence). This CDR3 is CASSIGLAEKFF. CDR3 DNA sequence: TGTGCCAGTAGTATAGGACTAGCAGAGAAGTTCTTC.

The V gene is TRBV18, the J gene TRBJ1-1; D uncertain. Germline CDR1 KGHSH, CDR2 LQKENI. Deletions cut 4 bases from V and 2 bases from J, with 8 bases between. This CDR3 contains 13 residues. The CDR3 DNA sequence: TGTGCCAGCTCACACAGTGATAACACTGAAGCTTTCTTT. It encodes CASSHSDNTEAFF.

The chain employs TRBV28 and TRBJ2-6; D is undetermined. From germline, CDR1 is MDHEN and CDR2 SYDVKM. V lost 9 bases, J lost 4 bases, and 4 bases lay in between. The CDR3 has 11 amino acids. The CDR3 is CASQGANVLTF. For the CDR3, the DNA is TGTGCCAGTCAGGGGGCCAACGTCCTGACTTTC.